A selection of T cell receptor beta chains follows, all from one sample in a study of cytomegalovirus exposure and HLA in healthy donors. The protocol was immunoSEQ multiplex PCR, while the TCRdb copy is restricted to in-frame clones and leaves out a portion. The sample records approximately 40,000 clones, 80% to 90% being singletons. Sequenced sample: PBMCs. These receptors all come from a woman aged 40 to 50 in good health and CMV-seropositive. The CDR3 runs from the conserved cysteine through the conserved F or W. D genes are given only for firm matches. A clone size is listed for some rows: how often the clone was seen (once, few, many), or a class if it is expanded.

V	length	size	D	J	DNA	CDR3
TRBV4-1	16	-	TRBD1	TRBJ1-1	TGCGTCAGCAGCCAAGTAGTTATCCAGGGGGCCGGTGAAGCTTTCTTT	CVSSQVVIQGAGEAFF
TRBV4-1	12	-	-	TRBJ2-3	TGCGCCAGCAGCCACCTCACAGATACGCAGTATTTT	CASSHLTDTQYF
TRBV2	14	-	-	TRBJ1-4	TGTGCCAGCAGGGCGCAGGGCGGAACTGAAAAACTGTTTTTT	CASRAQGGTEKLFF
TRBV4-1	16	-	-	TRBJ1-2	TGCGCCAGCAGCCAAGAATTGGGGTCGGGGGAATACGGCTACACCTTC	CASSQELGSGEYGYTF
TRBV19	15	-	TRBD1	TRBJ2-7	TGTGCCAGTAGCCCCCAGACAGGGCTTAGCTACGAGCAGTACTTC	CASSPQTGLSYEQYF
TRBV7-2	15	-	TRBD1	TRBJ2-3	TGTGCCAGCAGCATGGGACAGGGGTTGACAGATACGCAGTATTTT	CASSMGQGLTDTQYF
TRBV28	11	-	-	TRBJ2-1	TGTGCCAGCAGAAGGGAGAATGAGCAGTTCTTC	CASRRENEQFF
TRBV4-1	15	few	TRBD2	TRBJ2-3	TGCGCCAGCAGGCCTCCGGGGGGGCCCGCAGATACGCAGTATTTT	CASRPPGGPADTQYF
TRBV29-1	16	-	-	TRBJ1-4	TGCAGCGTTGATTTAATCGCGGACAGAAGTAATGAAAAACTGTTTTTT	CSVDLIADRSNEKLFF
TRBV6-4	14	-	TRBD1	TRBJ2-2	TGTGCCAGCAGGCTCGGGACAGGCGGGCGGGAGCTGTTTTTT	CASRLGTGGRELFF
TRBV5-1	14	-	-	TRBJ2-7	TGCGCCAGCAGCATGGACACAAGCTCCTACGAGCAGTACTTC	CASSMDTSSYEQYF
TRBV7-2	14	-	-	TRBJ2-7	TGTGCCAGCAGCTTATTTCGGGGTCGCCCCGAGCAGTACTTC	CASSLFRGRPEQYF